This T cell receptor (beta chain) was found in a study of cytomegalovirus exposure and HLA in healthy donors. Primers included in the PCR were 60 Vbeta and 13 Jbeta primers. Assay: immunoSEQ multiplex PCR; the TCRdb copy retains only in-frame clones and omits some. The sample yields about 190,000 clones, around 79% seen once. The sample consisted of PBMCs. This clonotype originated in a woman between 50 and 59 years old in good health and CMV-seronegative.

In nucleotides, the CDR3 is TGTGCCTGCCATTGGGCCAGGTATGGCTACACCTTC. Residues: CACHWARYGYTF. The genes are TRBV30 and TRBJ1-2; D unresolved. The germline CDR1 and CDR2 sequences are GTSNPN and SVGIG (reference sequence). V was pared by 6 bases and J by 5 bases, with 13 bases between. The CDR3 is 12 residues long.